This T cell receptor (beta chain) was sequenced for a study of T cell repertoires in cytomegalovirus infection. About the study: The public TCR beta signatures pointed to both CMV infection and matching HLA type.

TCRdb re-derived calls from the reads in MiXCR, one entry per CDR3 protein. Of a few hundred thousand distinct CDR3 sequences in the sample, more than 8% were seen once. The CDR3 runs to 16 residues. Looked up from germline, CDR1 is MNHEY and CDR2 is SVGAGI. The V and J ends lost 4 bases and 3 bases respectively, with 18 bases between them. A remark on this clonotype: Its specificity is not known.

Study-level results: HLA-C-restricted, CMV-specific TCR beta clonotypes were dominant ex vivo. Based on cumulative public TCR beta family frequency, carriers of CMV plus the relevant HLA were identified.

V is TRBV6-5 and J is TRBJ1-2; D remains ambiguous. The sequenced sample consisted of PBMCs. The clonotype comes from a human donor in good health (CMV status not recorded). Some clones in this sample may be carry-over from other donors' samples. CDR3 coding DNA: TGTGCCAGCAGTTCTATAGGGAGTGCACCCGACTATGGCTACACCTTC. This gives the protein CASSSIGSAPDYGYTF.